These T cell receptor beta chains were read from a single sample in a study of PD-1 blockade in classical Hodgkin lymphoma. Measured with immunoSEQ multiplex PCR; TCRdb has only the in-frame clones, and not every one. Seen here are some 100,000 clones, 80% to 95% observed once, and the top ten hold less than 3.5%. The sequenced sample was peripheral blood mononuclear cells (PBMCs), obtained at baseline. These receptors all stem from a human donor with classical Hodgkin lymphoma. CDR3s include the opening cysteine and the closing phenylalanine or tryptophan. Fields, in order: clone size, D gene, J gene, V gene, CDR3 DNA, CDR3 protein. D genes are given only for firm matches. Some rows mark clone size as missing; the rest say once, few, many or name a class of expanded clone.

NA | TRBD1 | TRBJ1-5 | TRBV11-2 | TGTGCCAGCAGCTTAGGATGGGACAGGGAGCCCCAGCATTTT | CASSLGWDREPQHF
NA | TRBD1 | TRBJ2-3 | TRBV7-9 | TGTGCCAGCAGCTCTACAGGGGGCGCGAGGACAGATACGCAGTATTTT | CASSSTGGARTDTQYF
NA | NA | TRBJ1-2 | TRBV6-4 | TGTGCCAGCAGTGACTCGTATTTTACCCCCCGGGAGGGCTACACCTTC | CASSDSYFTPREGYTF
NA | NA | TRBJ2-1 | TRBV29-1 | TGCAGCGTTGATAGGGACTTCTCCTACAATGAGCAGTTCTTC | CSVDRDFSYNEQFF
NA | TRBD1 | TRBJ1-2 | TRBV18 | TGTGCCAGCTCACCACAGGGGGCAAACTATGGCTACACCTTC | CASSPQGANYGYTF
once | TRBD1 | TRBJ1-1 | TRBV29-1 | TGCAGCGGGACCCCCGGACAGGCTAACACTGAAGCTTTCTTT | CSGTPGQANTEAFF
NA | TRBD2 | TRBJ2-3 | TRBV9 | TGTGCCAGCAGCGGCCCCCTAGCGGGAGGTGGCACAGATACGCAGTATTTT | CASSGPLAGGGTDTQYF
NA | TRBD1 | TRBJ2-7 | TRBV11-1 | TGTGCCAGCAGCCCCGACAGGGGCGAGCAGTACTTC | CASSPDRGEQYF
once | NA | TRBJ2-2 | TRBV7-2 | TGTGCCAGCAGCTTAGTTTCGCGAAGCCCGGACACCGGGGAGCTGTTTTTT | CASSLVSRSPDTGELFF
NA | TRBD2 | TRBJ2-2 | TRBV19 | TGTGCCAGTAGTCCAGCGGGAAGACTCACCGGGGAGCTGTTTTTT | CASSPAGRLTGELFF
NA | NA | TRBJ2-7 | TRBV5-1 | TGCGCCAGCAGCTTGTTTTTTAGTGGAGACTACTCCTACGAGCAGTACTTC | CASSLFFSGDYSYEQYF
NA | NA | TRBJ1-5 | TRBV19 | TGTGCCAGTAGGACGACAGGTAGCAATCAGCCCCAGCATTTT | CASRTTGSNQPQHF
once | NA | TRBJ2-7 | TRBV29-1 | TGCAGCGTCACCTCAGGGAGCGAGCAGTACTTC | CSVTSGSEQYF
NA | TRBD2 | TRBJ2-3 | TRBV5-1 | TGCGCCAGCAGCCCCCTTTTACTAGCGGGACCCACAGATACGCAGTATTTT | CASSPLLLAGPTDTQYF
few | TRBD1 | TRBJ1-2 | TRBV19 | TGTGCCAGTAGTCCACAGGGGGCCGTGGACTATGGCTACACCTTC | CASSPQGAVDYGYTF
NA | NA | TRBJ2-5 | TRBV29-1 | TGCAGCGTTGAGGAAAGGGTAGAGACCCAGTACTTC | CSVEERVETQYF
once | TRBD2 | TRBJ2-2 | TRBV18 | TGTGCCAGCTCACCAAGGTCCCTACTAGCGGGAGCCCTCACCGGGGAGCTGTTTTTT | CASSPRSLLAGALTGELFF
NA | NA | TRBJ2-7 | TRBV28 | TGTGCCAGCAGTTCCTTCCCCACGTCCTACGAGCAGTACTTC | CASSSFPTSYEQYF
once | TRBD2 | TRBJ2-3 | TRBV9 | TGTGCCAGCAGCGTTGGGGCTAGCGGGAGTACAGATACGCAGTATTTT | CASSVGASGSTDTQYF
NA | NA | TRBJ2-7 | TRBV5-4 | TGTGCCAGCAGCTTGGGTTCCAGGGGATACGAGCAGTACTTC | CASSLGSRGYEQYF
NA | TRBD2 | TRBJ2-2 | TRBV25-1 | TGTGCCAGCACCGGCAACGGACTAGCGGGAGACACCGGGGAGCTGTTTTTT | CASTGNGLAGDTGELFF
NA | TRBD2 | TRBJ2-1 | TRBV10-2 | TGCGCCAGCCGGACTAGCGGGAGCTATGAGCAGTTCTTC | CASRTSGSYEQFF
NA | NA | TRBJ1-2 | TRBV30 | TGTGCCTGGAGTCGGGCAGACTATGGCTACACCTTC | CAWSRADYGYTF
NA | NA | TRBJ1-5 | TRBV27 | TGTGCCAGCAGTTTAGGTTTAGGGTCCGGCAATCAGCCCCAGCATTTT | CASSLGLGSGNQPQHF
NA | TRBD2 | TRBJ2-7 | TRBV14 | TGTGCCAGCAGCCAACTCTCGGGGCGGGAGGGCGAGCAGTACTTC | CASSQLSGREGEQYF
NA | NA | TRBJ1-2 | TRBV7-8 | TGTGCCAGCAGCCCCCAGACAGCAAACCATTATGGCTACACCTTC | CASSPQTANHYGYTF
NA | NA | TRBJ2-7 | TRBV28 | TGTGCCAGCAGCTCGGACAGGGAGGGCTACGAGCAGTACTTC | CASSSDREGYEQYF
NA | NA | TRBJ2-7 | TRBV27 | TGTGCCAGCAGTTTTAGGATGCTGGGTTCCATCCACGAGCAGTACTTC | CASSFRMLGSIHEQYF
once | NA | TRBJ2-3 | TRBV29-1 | TGCAGCGTTGTAACAGGTCCAGATACGCAGTATTTT | CSVVTGPDTQYF
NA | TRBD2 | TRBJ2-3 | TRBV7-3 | TGTGCCAGCAGCCGCGGACTAGCGGTGGGAACAGATACGCAGTATTTT | CASSRGLAVGTDTQYF
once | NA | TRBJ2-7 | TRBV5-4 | TGTGCCAGCAGCCCCTCTGGCAGATACGAGCAGTACTTC | CASSPSGRYEQYF
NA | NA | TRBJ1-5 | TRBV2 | TGTGCCACCGCCCAGGGTAGGACTCAGCCCCAGCATTTT | CATAQGRTQPQHF
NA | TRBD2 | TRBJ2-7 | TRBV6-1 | TGTGCCAGCAGGGCACTAGCGGGAGCCTACGAGCAGTACTTC | CASRALAGAYEQYF
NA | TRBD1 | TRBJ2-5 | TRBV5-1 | TGCGCCAGCAGCCCCGGACAGGGTCTAAGACAAGAGACCCAGTACTTC | CASSPGQGLRQETQYF
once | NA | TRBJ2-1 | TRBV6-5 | TGTGCCAGCAGTGTGGGGCTTCCCGGTGAGCAGTTCTTC | CASSVGLPGEQFF
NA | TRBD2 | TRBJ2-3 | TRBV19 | TGTGCCAGTAGTTGGGCGGGAGGGCCCGTATCAGATACGCAGTATTTT | CASSWAGGPVSDTQYF
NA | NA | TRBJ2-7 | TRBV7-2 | TGTGCCAGCAGCTTAGTACATAGGGGGGATTACGAGCAGTACTTC | CASSLVHRGDYEQYF
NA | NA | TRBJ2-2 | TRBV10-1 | TGCGCCAGCAGTGAGTATCGGACGAACACCGGGGAGCTGTTTTTT | CASSEYRTNTGELFF
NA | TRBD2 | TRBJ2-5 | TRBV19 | TGTGCCAGTAGTATAAGGGGAGCGGGAGGGCTAGAGACCCAGTACTTC | CASSIRGAGGLETQYF
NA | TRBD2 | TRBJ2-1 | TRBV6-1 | TGTGCCAGCAGTGAAGGGGCGGGAGCCCACAATGAGCAGTTCTTC | CASSEGAGAHNEQFF
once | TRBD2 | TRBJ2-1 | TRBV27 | TGTGCCAGCACGGGACTAGCGGGCAATGAGCAGTTCTTC | CASTGLAGNEQFF
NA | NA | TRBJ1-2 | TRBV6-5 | TGTGCCAGCAGTTCAAGGGGGGGGTCCTATGGCTACACCTTC | CASSSRGGSYGYTF
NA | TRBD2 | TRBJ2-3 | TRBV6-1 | TGTGCCAGCAGTGTATACAGCGGGAGCCCCACAGATACGCAGTATTTT | CASSVYSGSPTDTQYF
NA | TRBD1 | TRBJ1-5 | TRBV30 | TGTGCCTGGAGCGACAGGGCCGATCAGCCCCAGCATTTT | CAWSDRADQPQHF
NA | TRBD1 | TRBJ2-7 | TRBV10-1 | TGCGCCAGCAGTGAAGACAGGGGGTCCGAGCAGTACTTC | CASSEDRGSEQYF
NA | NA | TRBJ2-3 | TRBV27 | TGTGCCAGCAGTCAAGTGTACAGGGCAGTAGATACGCAGTATTTT | CASSQVYRAVDTQYF
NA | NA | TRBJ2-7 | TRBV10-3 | TGTGCCATCAGCAACGAAATGACAGGCGCCCTTGACGAGCAGTACTTC | CAISNEMTGALDEQYF
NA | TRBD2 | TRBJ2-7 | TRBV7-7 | TGTGCCAGCAGTCAAGCGGGAGGGGAGCAGTACTTC | CASSQAGGEQYF
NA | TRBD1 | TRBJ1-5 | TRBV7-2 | TGTGCCAGCAGCACCCTCCCGGGACAGGGGGGCAATCAGCCCCAGCATTTT | CASSTLPGQGGNQPQHF
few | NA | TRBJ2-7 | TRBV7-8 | TGTGCCAGCAGCCGAGTACCTAGCGACTCCTACGAGCAGTACTTC | CASSRVPSDSYEQYF
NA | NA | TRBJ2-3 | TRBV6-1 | TGTGCCAGCGGGCCCAGGGCCGGGGCAGATACGCAGTATTTT | CASGPRAGADTQYF
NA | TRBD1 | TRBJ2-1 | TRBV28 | TGTGCCAGCAGCGGACTACGGGCCTTTTACGGACAGGGGTACAATGAGCAGTTCTTC | CASSGLRAFYGQGYNEQFF
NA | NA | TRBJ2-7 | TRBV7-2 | TGTGCCAGCAGCCAAGGGGTAGCGGCAAGATACGAGCAGTACTTC | CASSQGVAARYEQYF
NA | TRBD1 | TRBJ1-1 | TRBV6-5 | TGTGCCAGCAGAGCGACAGGGGGCCCCACTGAAGCTTTCTTT | CASRATGGPTEAFF
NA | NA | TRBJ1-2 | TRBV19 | TGTGCCAGTAGTAAGACAGGCCCACTGGGGGACACCTTC | CASSKTGPLGDTF
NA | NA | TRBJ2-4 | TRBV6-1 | TGTGCCAGCAGTGATCTGGATCTGGGGCTAGCCAAAAACATTCAGTACTTC | CASSDLDLGLAKNIQYF
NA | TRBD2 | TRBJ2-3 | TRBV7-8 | TGTGCCAGCAGCTCCGGACTAGGGAACACAGATACGCAGTATTTT | CASSSGLGNTDTQYF